The clone carrying this T cell receptor beta chain was detected only once. The antigen remains undetermined. With V trimmed by 5 bases and J by 4 bases, 9 bases remained unmatched. The length of the CDR3 is 15 residues. The germline V gene encodes CDR1 KGHSH and CDR2 LQKENI. This specimen belongs to a study of cytomegalovirus exposure and HLA in healthy donors. PCR amplification relied on 60 Vbeta primers (plus 13 Jbeta primers). Sequencing used immunoSEQ multiplex PCR; TCRdb keeps in-frame clones, though not all of them. The repertoire consists of around 100,000 clones, with more than 60% occurring once and the leading ten covering about 4.5%. Findings of the study overall: It was reported in a later analysis that an Asian-associated ancestry cluster showed fewer N-insertions than the roughly 670-donor mean. Later genetic work tied a missense DCLRE1C variant to beta-chain V and J trimming.

The sequencing sample was made of PBMCs. The chain uses TRBV18 and TRBJ1-2, with TRBD1 matching over 8 bases. The TCR was taken from a young woman in good health and CMV-seropositive. CDR3: CASSERTGRSYGYTF. CDR3 coding DNA: TGTGCCAGCTCAGAACGGACAGGGAGGAGCTATGGCTACACCTTC. The whole variable domain, remainder taken from reference TRBV18 and TRBJ1-2, is NAGVMQNPRHLVRRRGQEARLRCSPMKGHSHVYWYRQLPEEGLKFMVYLQKENIIDESGMPKERFSAEFPKEGPSILRIQQVVRGDSAAYFCASSERTGRSYGYTFGSGTRLTVV.